This is a list of T cell receptor beta chains from one sample in a study of vaccination and CD4 T cells after COVID-19. TCRdb reanalysed the PCR reads using MiXCR and keeps one entry per CDR3 protein. The sample contains roughly 15,000 distinct CDR3 sequences, around 50% of which appear only once. These receptors have no identified antigens. The specimen sequenced was CD4+ T cells from blood, cultured in vitro. The receptors were sampled from a human donor who had recovered from COVID-19. Each CDR3 is given without its conserved first and last residue.

CDR3 protein: ASSFRETQY
V gene: TRBV12-3/TRBV12-4
J gene: TRBJ2-5
CDR3 length: 9

CDR3 protein: ASLGERNNEQF
V gene: TRBV2
J gene: TRBJ2-1
CDR3 length: 11

CDR3 protein: ASSQMTSGLYNEQF
V gene: TRBV7-9
J gene: TRBJ2-1
CDR3 length: 14

CDR3 protein: ASSEYRSASRNTIY
V gene: TRBV6-1
J gene: TRBJ1-3
CDR3 length: 14

CDR3 protein: ASSFTGAPDTQY
V gene: TRBV7-9
J gene: TRBJ2-3
CDR3 length: 12

CDR3 protein: SASVQREMTGELF
V gene: TRBV20-1
J gene: TRBJ2-2
CDR3 length: 13

CDR3 protein: ASSLGGGDSTDTQY
V gene: TRBV5-1
J gene: TRBJ2-3
CDR3 length: 14

CDR3 protein: ASRLAGRYNEQF
V gene: TRBV2
J gene: TRBJ2-1
CDR3 length: 12

CDR3 protein: ASSGTGGVNEQF
V gene: TRBV2
J gene: TRBJ2-1
CDR3 length: 12

CDR3 protein: AISEDREANIQY
V gene: TRBV10-3
J gene: TRBJ2-4
CDR3 length: 12

CDR3 protein: ATSRDRSEPLYGYT
V gene: TRBV15
J gene: TRBJ1-2
CDR3 length: 14

CDR3 protein: VSSLGPRGTEAF
V gene: TRBV7-2
J gene: TRBJ1-1
CDR3 length: 12

CDR3 protein: ASRSGPRYNSPLH
V gene: TRBV27
J gene: TRBJ1-6
CDR3 length: 13

CDR3 protein: ASSFPNRDTQY
V gene: TRBV5-1
J gene: TRBJ2-3
CDR3 length: 11

CDR3 protein: ASSEDWSAQRLAGDLYEQY
V gene: TRBV6-1
J gene: NA
CDR3 length: 19

CDR3 protein: ASSRQALAGTNEQF
V gene: TRBV12-3/TRBV12-4
J gene: TRBJ2-1
CDR3 length: 14

CDR3 protein: ASGDLSGSSYNEQF
V gene: TRBV12-5
J gene: TRBJ2-1
CDR3 length: 14

CDR3 protein: ASSYSISLGQETQY
V gene: TRBV6-5
J gene: TRBJ2-5
CDR3 length: 14

CDR3 protein: ASSRWLAGRETQY
V gene: TRBV27
J gene: TRBJ2-5
CDR3 length: 13

CDR3 protein: ASSLVPGDTQY
V gene: TRBV12-3/TRBV12-4
J gene: TRBJ2-3
CDR3 length: 11

CDR3 protein: SASPPNNSPLH
V gene: TRBV20-1
J gene: TRBJ1-6
CDR3 length: 11

CDR3 protein: ASSQDRGTARL
V gene: TRBV4-2
J gene: TRBJ1-4
CDR3 length: 11

CDR3 protein: ATGDRGANQPQH
V gene: TRBV24-1
J gene: TRBJ1-5
CDR3 length: 12

CDR3 protein: ASSEVPFGGEAKNIQY
V gene: TRBV2
J gene: TRBJ2-4
CDR3 length: 16

CDR3 protein: SVERTGGWGYGYT
V gene: TRBV29-1
J gene: TRBJ1-2
CDR3 length: 13

CDR3 protein: ASSSQQVPDTQY
V gene: TRBV5-1
J gene: TRBJ2-3
CDR3 length: 12

CDR3 protein: ASSRGIPPNTEAF
V gene: TRBV18
J gene: TRBJ1-1
CDR3 length: 13

CDR3 protein: ASSMVGRQSTDTQY
V gene: TRBV19
J gene: TRBJ2-3
CDR3 length: 14

CDR3 protein: ASSYPTSTHEQF
V gene: TRBV6-2/TRBV6-3
J gene: TRBJ2-1
CDR3 length: 12

CDR3 protein: ASSGQGYTDTQY
V gene: TRBV7-3
J gene: TRBJ2-3
CDR3 length: 12

CDR3 protein: ASSPIGEHTEAF
V gene: TRBV18
J gene: TRBJ1-1
CDR3 length: 12

CDR3 protein: ASSIGQGGTDTQY
V gene: TRBV19
J gene: TRBJ2-3
CDR3 length: 13

CDR3 protein: ASSRLAEQY
V gene: TRBV2
J gene: TRBJ2-7
CDR3 length: 9